This passage covers 30 T cell receptor beta chains from one sample sequenced in a study of blood T cells in healthy people across ages. Sample-barcoded 5' priming and a J-beta primer mix drove a second PCR of roughly 6 to 12 cycles. TCRdb reprocessed the 5' RACE reads with MiXCR, giving one entry per CDR3 protein. The data hold around 1,700,000 distinct CDR3 sequences, with roughly 30% observed a single time. Specimen: blood. All receptors derive from a young woman in good health.

V gene TRBV24-1 combines with J gene TRBJ2-3, with TRBD2 matching 9 bases. Germline V gene lookup returns CDR1 KGHDR and CDR2 SFDVKD. The V and J ends lost 10 bases and 6 bases, in that order; junction bases with no gene match: 13. There are 15 residues in the CDR3. As DNA, the CDR3 is TGTGCCACTCCGCTTCCGGGACTAGCATCTGATACGCAGTATTTT. This codes for CATPLPGLASDTQYF.

This clonotype has a handful of counts. V and J are TRBV3-1 and TRBJ2-5; possibly TRBD1 for D (6 bases). The J call is doubtful: the DNA matches TRBJ2-7 better. Germline lookup yields CDR1 LGHDT and CDR2 YNNKEL (reference sequence). The CDR3 consists of 16 residues. CDR3 coding DNA: TGTGCCAGCAGCCAAGAAGAGTGGGGGCCCTCCTACGAGCAGTACTTC. It encodes CASSQEEWGPSYEQYF.

This rearrangement joins TRBV7-2 to TRBJ1-2; 7 bases are a match to TRBD1. Trimming took 5 bases from V and 0 from J; bases not matched to a gene: 6. CDR1 is SGHTA, CDR2 FQGNSA, per germline. This CDR3 comprises 15 residues. CDR3: CASSRGDRANYGYTF. CDR3 in DNA: TGTGCCAGCAGCCGGGGGGACAGAGCTAACTATGGCTACACCTTC.

This clonotype was seen just once. At one end, the junction sequence differs from germline, possibly due to a read error. The J gene is TRBJ1-5, the V gene TRBV3-1, with D unresolved. Germline V lookup: CDR1 LGHDT, CDR2 YNNKEL (reference sequence). The CDR3 consists of 13 residues. CDR3: CASNQDRDQPQHF. Here the CDR3 DNA reads TGTGCCAGCAACCAAGATCGGGATCAGCCCCAGCATTTT.

This sequence joins TRBV7-2 and TRBJ2-5; 15 bases fit TRBD2. The CDR3 has 20 residues. The ends lost 2 bases at V and 2 bases at J; junction bases unmatched: 12. Germline lookup yields CDR1 SGHTA and CDR2 FQGNSA. CDR3 nucleotide sequence: TGTGCCAGCAGCTTACCATATCGGACTAGCGGGAGGGCCGATCAAGAGACCCAGTACTTC. As protein: CASSLPYRTSGRADQETQYF. The variable domain in full, completed from reference TRBV7-2 and TRBJ2-5, reads GAGVSQSPSNKVTEKGKDVELRCDPISGHTALYWYRQSLGQGLEFLIYFQGNSAPDKSGLPSDRFSAERTGGSVSTLTIQRTQQEDSAVYLCASSLPYRTSGRADQETQYFGPGTRLLVL.

The chain joins TRBV5-6 to TRBJ2-7, with D perhaps matching TRBD2 (6 bases). CDR1 SGHDT and CDR2 YYEEEE come from the germline V gene. The germline V and J ends were trimmed by 4 bases and 1 base, with 12 bases remaining between them. The CDR3 loop spans 14 amino acids. The CDR3: CASSVPTSSYEQYF. The DNA of the CDR3 is TGTGCCAGCAGCGTTCCGACTAGTTCCTACGAGCAGTACTTC.

V and J are TRBV7-9 and TRBJ2-7; 8 bases map to TRBD1. V dropped 4 bases and J dropped 4; count of bases not matched to a gene: 9. The CDR3 loop spans 15 amino acids. The V gene's germline CDR1 is SEHNR and CDR2 FQNEAQ (reference sequence). DNA of the CDR3: TGTGCCAGCAGCTACGGACAGGGATTGCGGTACGAGCAGTACTTC. Translating gives CASSYGQGLRYEQYF.

In the case of this clonotype: This may be a read error: a much more frequent sequence differs by one nucleotide. The J gene is TRBJ2-1, the V gene TRBV29-1, with D possibly being TRBD1 or TRBD2 (5 bases each). The CDR3 has 16 residues. Trimming removed 2 bases from V and 7 bases from J, with 21 bases in between. CDR1 is SQVTM, CDR2 ANQGSEA, per germline. The CDR3: CSVEWYGEGMGNEQFF. CDR3 sequence (DNA): TGCAGCGTTGAATGGTACGGCGAGGGGATGGGAAATGAGCAGTTCTTC.

Details on this clonotype: It may be a read error: a sequence one base away is much more abundant. This chain links TRBV6-1 with TRBJ2-4; D is unresolved. The germline V and J ends were trimmed by 3 bases and 13 bases, with 7 bases remaining between them. Germline CDR1 is MNHNS and CDR2 is SASEGT. The CDR3 has 10 residues. CDR3 amino acids: CASSDDPQYF. The CDR3 nucleotides read TGTGCCAGCAGTGATGACCCACAGTACTTC.

The rearrangement uses TRBV15 and TRBJ2-1; no clear D gene. CDR3 length equals 14 residues. V was trimmed by 3 bases and J by 9 bases, leaving 15 bases between them. Germline V gene sequence: CDR1 LNHNV, CDR2 YYDKDF (reference sequence). Here the CDR3 reads CATSRLQDSVEQFF. The CDR3 DNA reads TGTGCCACCAGCAGGCTTCAGGATTCGGTTGAGCAGTTCTTC.

In this sample, this clonotype turned up many times. V is TRBV29-1 and J is TRBJ1-2; no clear D. The V end lost 4 bases, the J end lost 1 base, and 13 bases lay between the germline ends. Germline values: CDR1 SQVTM, CDR2 ANQGSEA. The CDR3 consists of 14 residues. DNA of the CDR3: TGCAGCGTTGGAAGTGACATGCATAACTATGGCTACACCTTC. Translation gives CSVGSDMHNYGYTF.

This clonotype has a handful of counts. The chain uses TRBV20-1 and TRBJ1-2; D is perhaps TRBD1 (5 bases). Trimming removed 6 bases at V and 7 bases at J, with 18 bases between. The CDR3 consists of 13 residues. The germline CDR1 and CDR2 sequences are DFQATT and SNEGSKA (reference sequence). The CDR3 is CSAGQGSGGGYTF. CDR3 nucleotides: TGCAGTGCCGGGCAGGGTTCGGGTGGTGGCTACACCTTC.

This clonotype was recorded at least ten times. This chain links TRBV24-1 with TRBJ2-5; the D is unclear. V was shortened by 2 bases and J by 1 base, with 7 bases between the two germline ends. CDR3 length: 14 residues. Germline V CDR1 and CDR2: KGHDR, SFDVKD. CDR3 amino acids: CATSDSIVQETQYF. In DNA form, the CDR3 reads TGTGCCACCAGTGATTCGATAGTCCAAGAGACCCAGTACTTC.

This clonotype was picked up one time. The V and J genes are TRBV5-1 and TRBJ2-5; the D call may be TRBD1 or TRBD2 (5 bases each). Trimming removed 0 bases from V and 1 base from J, with 13 bases in between. This CDR3 has 16 residues. Per the germline V gene, CDR1 is SGHRS and CDR2 is YFSETQ. CDR3 sequence: CASSLANPGAQETQYF. The DNA of the CDR3 is TGCGCCAGCAGCTTGGCGAACCCCGGGGCCCAAGAGACCCAGTACTTC.

This clonotype was seen a few times. The germline gene is not matched at one end of the junction; a read error may be the cause. The V gene is TRBV20-1, the J gene TRBJ1-2, with D possibly being TRBD1 (6 bases). CDR1 DFQATT and CDR2 SNEGSKA come from the germline V gene (reference sequence). This CDR3 is built from 14 residues. The CDR3 here is CSVPTLTGRNGYTF. CDR3 DNA sequence: TGTAGTGTTCCCACCTTAACAGGGAGGAATGGCTACACCTTC.

This clonotype was seen a few times. The chain links TRBV7-9 to TRBJ1-2, with D uncertain. Between the trimmed V and J ends, which lost 5 bases and 5 bases, there was a span of 24 bases. Germline V gene sequence: CDR1 SEHNR, CDR2 FQNEAQ (reference sequence). The CDR3 length is 17 residues. The CDR3 sequence: CASSLPALNTPQYGYTF. CDR3 DNA: TGTGCCAGCAGCCTCCCCGCGTTGAATACGCCCCAATATGGCTACACCTTC.

The V call is TRBV20-1, the J call TRBJ2-7; possible D gene TRBD1, 5 bases. V gave up 3 bases and J gave up 7 bases, with 19 bases separating them. Germline V gives CDR1 DFQATT, CDR2 SNEGSKA (reference sequence). The CDR3 covers 14 residues. In DNA, the CDR3 is TGCAGTGCTAGGTCTCAGGGAAGTATCGGGGAGCAGTACTTC. It translates to CSARSQGSIGEQYF.

The chain employs TRBV5-5 and TRBJ2-5, with D perhaps TRBD1 (7 bases). The V gene lost 3 bases and the J gene lost 3 bases, with 15 bases spanning the gap. This CDR3 is built from 15 residues. The germline CDR1 and CDR2 sequences are SGHKS and YYEKEE (reference sequence). The CDR3 DNA follows: TGTGCCAGCAGCTCCCCCAGGGGGGTGGAAGAGACCCAGTACTTC. It translates to CASSSPRGVEETQYF.

This clonotype was observed at least ten times. V gene TRBV29-1 combines with J gene TRBJ2-7; TRBD2 matches at 10 bases. CDR3 length equals 14 residues. Germline loops: CDR1 SQVTM, CDR2 ANQGSEA. With 8 bases clipped from V and 2 bases from J, the junction kept 9 bases outside the gene matches. CDR3 region: CSMSISGGAYEQYF. The CDR3 DNA reads as TGCAGCATGAGTATCAGCGGGGGGGCCTACGAGCAGTACTTC.

The chain is built from TRBV5-1 and TRBJ2-7; D gene unclear. The ends were cut back, 5 bases at V and 2 bases at J, with 17 bases in the middle. From germline, CDR1 is SGHRS and CDR2 YFSETQ. The CDR3 is made up of 15 amino acids. CDR3: CASSPGVCHPYEQYF. CDR3 nucleotide sequence: TGCGCCAGCAGTCCGGGTGTGTGCCACCCCTACGAGCAGTACTTC.

This clonotype was detected a few times. This chain connects TRBV4-3 to TRBJ2-3, with 7 bases fitting TRBD2. The CDR3 runs to 13 residues. With 0 bases clipped from V and 10 bases from J, the junction kept 4 bases outside the gene matches. Per the germline V gene, CDR1 is LGHNA and CDR2 is YSLEER. As DNA, the CDR3 is TGCGCCAGCAGCCAAGAGGGCGGGAGCGCGCAGTATTTT. This codes for CASSQEGGSAQYF.

Many counts were recorded for this clonotype. This chain joins TRBV29-1 and TRBJ1-2, with 9 bases aligning to TRBD1. The CDR3 extends over 14 amino acids. V was clipped by 5 bases and J by 2 bases; unmatched bases: 6. Germline V lookup: CDR1 SQVTM, CDR2 ANQGSEA. The CDR3 spells CSVLDRGMNYGYTF. The DNA of the CDR3 is TGCAGCGTTCTAGACAGGGGGATGAACTATGGCTACACCTTC. The full variable domain, in which reference TRBV29-1 and TRBJ1-2 provide the parts outside the CDR3, is SAVISQKPSRDICQRGTSLTIQCQVDSQVTMMFWYRQQPGQSLTLIATANQGSEATYESGFVIDKFPISRPNLTFSTLTVSNMSPEDSSIYLCSVLDRGMNYGYTFGSGTRLTVV.

The V and J genes are TRBV20-1 and TRBJ2-7; D may correspond to TRBD1 or TRBD2 (5 bases each). V lost 6 bases to trimming and J lost 2 bases, with 14 bases between them. Per germline, CDR1 DFQATT and CDR2 SNEGSKA (reference sequence). This CDR3 comprises 13 residues. The CDR3 region is CSAPGRVAYEQYF. The CDR3 bases are TGCAGTGCCCCAGGGCGGGTGGCCTACGAGCAGTACTTC.

Notes on this clonotype: This may come from a read error, since a much larger clone is one base off. The chain uses TRBV5-1 and TRBJ2-1, with a tentative D call TRBD2 (6 bases). Germline V gene sequence: CDR1 SGHRS, CDR2 YFSETQ. The CDR3 length is 14 residues. DNA of the CDR3: TGCGCCAGCAGCCCAATAGCGGTGGGGAATGCGCAGTTCTTC. Protein sequence: CASSPIAVGNAQFF.

J is TRBJ2-1 and V is TRBV12-3 or TRBV12-4, with 8 nucleotides matching TRBD2. After removal of 5 bases from V and 9 bases from J, the junction contained 12 bases not matched to a gene. CDR3 length: 15 residues. The CDR3 protein is CASSLPGGLQGEQFF. CDR3 nucleotide sequence: TGTGCCAGCAGTCTCCCGGGGGGGCTGCAGGGTGAGCAGTTCTTC.

This clonotype was recorded many times. The rearrangement links TRBV6-5 to TRBJ2-7, with 10 bases matching TRBD1. J gave up 7 bases and V 6 bases, and 6 bases lay outside the gene matches. The germline gives CDR1 MNHEY, CDR2 SVGAGI. The CDR3 sequence is 13 residues long. The CDR3 sequence is CASRRDRGTEQYF. In DNA, the CDR3 is TGTGCCAGCAGAAGGGACAGGGGTACGGAGCAGTACTTC.

The chain carries TRBV2 and TRBJ2-1; D may be TRBD1 (5 bases). This CDR3 comprises 14 residues. Trimming removed 6 bases at V and 4 bases at J, with 13 bases between. Germline V gives CDR1 SNHLY, CDR2 FYNNEI. The CDR3 DNA reads TGTGCCAGCAGACGACAGCACCCTTACAATGAGCAGTTCTTC. It codes for CASRRQHPYNEQFF.

This clonotype was counted once. The CDR3 sequence: CASSSMRDEQYF. In DNA form, the CDR3 reads TGTGCCAGCAGCTCAATGCGGGATGAGCAGTACTTC. The chain links TRBV3-1 to TRBJ2-5, with TRBD2 as a possible D gene (6 bases). The CDR3 totals 12 residues. Between the trimmed V and J ends, which lost 5 bases and 11 bases, there was a span of 15 bases. Germline CDR1 is LGHDT and CDR2 is YNNKEL (reference sequence).

The chain combines TRBV12-3 or TRBV12-4 with TRBJ2-2; TRBD1 aligns across 8 bases. V lost 5 bases to trimming and J lost 5 bases; unmatched junction nucleotides: 7. This CDR3 comprises 15 residues. This chain's CDR3 is CASSLRTGQTGELFF. In DNA, the CDR3 is TGTGCCAGCAGTCTAAGGACAGGGCAAACCGGGGAGCTGTTTTTT.

The chain employs TRBV7-2 and TRBJ1-5; 7 bases agree with TRBD1. With 1 base clipped from V and 2 bases from J, the junction kept 8 bases outside the gene matches. CDR1 and CDR2 (germline): SGHTA, FQGNSA. This CDR3 spans 17 amino acids. The CDR3 sequence: CASSLGGQPLRNQPQHF. In DNA form, the CDR3 reads TGTGCCAGCAGCTTAGGGGGACAGCCCCTTCGCAATCAGCCCCAGCATTTT.